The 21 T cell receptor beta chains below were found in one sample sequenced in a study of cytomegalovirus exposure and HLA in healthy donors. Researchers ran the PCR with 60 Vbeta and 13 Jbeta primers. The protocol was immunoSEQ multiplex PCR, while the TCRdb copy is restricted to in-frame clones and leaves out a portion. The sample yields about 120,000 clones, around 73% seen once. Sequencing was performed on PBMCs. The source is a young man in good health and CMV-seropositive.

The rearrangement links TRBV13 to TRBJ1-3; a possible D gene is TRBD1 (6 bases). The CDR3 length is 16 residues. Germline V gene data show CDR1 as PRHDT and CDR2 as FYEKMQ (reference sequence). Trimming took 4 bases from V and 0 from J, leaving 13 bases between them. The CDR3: CASSSKTGDSGNTIYF. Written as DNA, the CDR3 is TGTGCCAGCAGCTCGAAGACAGGAGACTCTGGAAACACCATATATTTT.

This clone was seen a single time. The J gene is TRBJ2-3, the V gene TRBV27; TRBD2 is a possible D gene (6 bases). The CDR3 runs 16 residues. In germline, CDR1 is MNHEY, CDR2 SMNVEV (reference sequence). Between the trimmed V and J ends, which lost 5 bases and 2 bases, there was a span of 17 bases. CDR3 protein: CASSPIVSGHTDTQYF. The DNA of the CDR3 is TGTGCCAGCAGTCCTATTGTCAGCGGGCACACAGATACGCAGTATTTT.

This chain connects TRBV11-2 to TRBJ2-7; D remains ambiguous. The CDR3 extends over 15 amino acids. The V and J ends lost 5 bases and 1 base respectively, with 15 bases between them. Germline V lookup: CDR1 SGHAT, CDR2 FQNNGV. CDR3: CASSPRQVASYEQYF. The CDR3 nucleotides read TGTGCCAGCAGCCCCCGGCAGGTCGCGTCCTACGAGCAGTACTTC.

The CDR3 is CASSRTGTNYGYTF. CDR3 sequence (DNA): TGTGCCAGCAGTCGGACAGGGACTAACTATGGCTACACCTTC. V usage is TRBV28 and J usage is TRBJ1-2; TRBD1 aligns across 8 bases. V shed 5 bases, J shed 0 bases, and the junction held 2 bases outside the gene matches. The CDR3 runs 14 residues. Germline CDR1 and CDR2: MDHEN and SYDVKM.

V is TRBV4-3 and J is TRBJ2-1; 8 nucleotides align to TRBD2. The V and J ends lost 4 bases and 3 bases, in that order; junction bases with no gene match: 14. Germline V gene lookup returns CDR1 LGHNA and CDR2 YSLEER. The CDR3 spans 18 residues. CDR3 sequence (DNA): TGCGCCAGCAGCCTAGTACTGGGTATTAGCGGGAACTACAATGAGCAGTTCTTC. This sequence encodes CASSLVLGISGNYNEQFF.

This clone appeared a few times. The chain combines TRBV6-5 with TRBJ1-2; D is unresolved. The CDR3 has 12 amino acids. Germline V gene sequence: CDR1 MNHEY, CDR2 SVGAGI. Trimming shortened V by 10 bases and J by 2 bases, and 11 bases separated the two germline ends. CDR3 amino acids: CATSVPNYGYTF. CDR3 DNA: TGTGCCACCTCAGTCCCCAACTATGGCTACACCTTC.

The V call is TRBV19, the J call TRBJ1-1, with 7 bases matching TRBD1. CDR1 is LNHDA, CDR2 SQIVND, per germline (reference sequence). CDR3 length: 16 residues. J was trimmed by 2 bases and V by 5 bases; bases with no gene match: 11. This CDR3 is CASSPEIRGPNTEAFF. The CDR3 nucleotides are TGTGCCAGTAGTCCCGAGATAAGGGGGCCCAACACTGAAGCTTTCTTT. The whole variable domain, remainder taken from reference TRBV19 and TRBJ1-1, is DGGITQSPKYLFRKEGQNVTLSCEQNLNHDAMYWYRQDPGQGLRLIYYSQIVNDFQKGDIAEGYSVSREKKESFPLTVTSAQKNPTAFYLCASSPEIRGPNTEAFFGQGTRLTVV.

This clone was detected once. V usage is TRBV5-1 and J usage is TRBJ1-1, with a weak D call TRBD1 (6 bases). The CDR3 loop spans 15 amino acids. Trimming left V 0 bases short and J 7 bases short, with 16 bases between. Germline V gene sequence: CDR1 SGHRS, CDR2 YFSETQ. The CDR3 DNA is TGCGCCAGCAGCTTGGGTCGGCAGGGGCGCAGTGAAGCTTTCTTT. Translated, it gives CASSLGRQGRSEAFF.

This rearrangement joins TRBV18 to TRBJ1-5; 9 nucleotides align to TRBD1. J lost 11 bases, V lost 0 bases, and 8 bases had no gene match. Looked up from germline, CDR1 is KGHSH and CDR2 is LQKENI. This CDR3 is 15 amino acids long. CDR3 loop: CASSPPGQGRLAQHF. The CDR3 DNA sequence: TGTGCCAGCTCACCACCGGGACAGGGCCGCTTGGCCCAGCATTTT.

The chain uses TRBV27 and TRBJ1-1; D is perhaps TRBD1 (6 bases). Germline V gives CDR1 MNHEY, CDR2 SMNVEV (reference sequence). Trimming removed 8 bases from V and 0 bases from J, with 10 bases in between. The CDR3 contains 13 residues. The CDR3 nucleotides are TGTGCCAGCGTTGGACAGCTGAACACTGAAGCTTTCTTT. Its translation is CASVGQLNTEAFF.

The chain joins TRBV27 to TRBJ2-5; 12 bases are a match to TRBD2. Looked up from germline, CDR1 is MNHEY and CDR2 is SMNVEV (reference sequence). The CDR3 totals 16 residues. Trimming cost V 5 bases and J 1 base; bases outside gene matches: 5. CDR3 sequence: CASSLGLAGRQETQYF. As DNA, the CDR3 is TGTGCCAGCAGTCTCGGACTAGCGGGACGCCAAGAGACCCAGTACTTC.

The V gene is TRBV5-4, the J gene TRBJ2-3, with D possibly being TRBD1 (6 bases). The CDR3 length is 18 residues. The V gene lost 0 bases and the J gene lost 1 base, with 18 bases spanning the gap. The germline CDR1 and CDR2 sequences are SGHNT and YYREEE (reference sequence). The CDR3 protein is CASSLDRAGPYGTDTQYF. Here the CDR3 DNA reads TGTGCCAGCAGCTTGGACAGGGCCGGACCGTATGGCACAGATACGCAGTATTTT.

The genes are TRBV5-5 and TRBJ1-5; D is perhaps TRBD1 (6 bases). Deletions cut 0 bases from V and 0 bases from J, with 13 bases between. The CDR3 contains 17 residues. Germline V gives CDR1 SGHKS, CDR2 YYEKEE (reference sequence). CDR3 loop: CASSLDNGQYSNQPQHF. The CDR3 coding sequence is TGTGCCAGCAGCTTGGACAACGGACAGTATAGCAATCAGCCCCAGCATTTT.

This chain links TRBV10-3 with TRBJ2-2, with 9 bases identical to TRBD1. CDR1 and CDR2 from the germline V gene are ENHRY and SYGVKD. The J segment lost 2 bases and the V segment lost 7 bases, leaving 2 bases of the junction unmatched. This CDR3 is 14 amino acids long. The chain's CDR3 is CAITGQGNTGELFF. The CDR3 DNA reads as TGTGCCATCACGGGACAGGGAAACACCGGGGAGCTGTTTTTT.

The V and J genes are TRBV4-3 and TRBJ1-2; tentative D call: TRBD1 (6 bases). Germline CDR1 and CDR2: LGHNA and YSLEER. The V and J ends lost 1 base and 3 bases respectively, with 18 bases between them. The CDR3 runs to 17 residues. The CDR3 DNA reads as TGCGCCAGCAGCCAAGTTCACCAGCTACAGGGACACTATGGCTACACCTTC. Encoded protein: CASSQVHQLQGHYGYTF.

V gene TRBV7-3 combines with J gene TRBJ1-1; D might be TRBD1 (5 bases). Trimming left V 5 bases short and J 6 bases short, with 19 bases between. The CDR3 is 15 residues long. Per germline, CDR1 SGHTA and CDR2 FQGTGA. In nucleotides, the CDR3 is TGTGCCAGCAGCAAAGGCCGTGGGGGGAAAGCTGAAGCTTTCTTT. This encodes CASSKGRGGKAEAFF.

The CDR3 loop reads CASSSQGSGNTIYF. The DNA for the CDR3 is TGTGCCAGCAGCTCTCAGGGTTCTGGAAACACCATATATTTT. The chain carries TRBV7-2 and TRBJ1-3; maybe TRBD1 (5 bases). This CDR3 region has 14 residues. Trimming stripped 4 bases from V and 1 base from J, with 8 bases between. Germline V gene data show CDR1 as SGHTA and CDR2 as FQGNSA.

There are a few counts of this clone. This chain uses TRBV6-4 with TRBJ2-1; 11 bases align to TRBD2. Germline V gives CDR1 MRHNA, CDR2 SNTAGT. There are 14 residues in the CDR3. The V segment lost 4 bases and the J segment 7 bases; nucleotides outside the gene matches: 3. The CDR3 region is CASSVTSGGNEQFF. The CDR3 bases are TGTGCCAGCAGTGTAACTAGCGGGGGTAATGAGCAGTTCTTC.

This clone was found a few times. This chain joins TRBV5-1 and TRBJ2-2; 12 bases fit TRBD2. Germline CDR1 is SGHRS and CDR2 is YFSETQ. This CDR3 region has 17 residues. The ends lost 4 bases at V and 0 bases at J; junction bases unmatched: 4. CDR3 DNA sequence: TGCGCCAGCAGCGGGACTAGCGGGCCCTCGAACACCGGGGAGCTGTTTTTT. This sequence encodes CASSGTSGPSNTGELFF.

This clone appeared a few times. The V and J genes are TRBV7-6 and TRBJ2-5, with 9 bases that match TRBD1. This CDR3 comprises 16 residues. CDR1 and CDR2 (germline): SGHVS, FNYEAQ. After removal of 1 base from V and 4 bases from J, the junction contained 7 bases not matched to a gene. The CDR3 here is CASSLDNRGRGETQYF. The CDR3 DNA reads TGTGCCAGCAGCTTAGATAACAGGGGGCGTGGAGAGACCCAGTACTTC.

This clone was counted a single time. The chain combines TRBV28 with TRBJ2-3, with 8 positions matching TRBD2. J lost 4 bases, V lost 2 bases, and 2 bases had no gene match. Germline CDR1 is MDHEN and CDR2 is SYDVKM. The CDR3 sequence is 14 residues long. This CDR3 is CASSLGGGPDTQYF. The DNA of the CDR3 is TGTGCCAGCAGTTTAGGCGGGGGGCCAGATACGCAGTATTTT.